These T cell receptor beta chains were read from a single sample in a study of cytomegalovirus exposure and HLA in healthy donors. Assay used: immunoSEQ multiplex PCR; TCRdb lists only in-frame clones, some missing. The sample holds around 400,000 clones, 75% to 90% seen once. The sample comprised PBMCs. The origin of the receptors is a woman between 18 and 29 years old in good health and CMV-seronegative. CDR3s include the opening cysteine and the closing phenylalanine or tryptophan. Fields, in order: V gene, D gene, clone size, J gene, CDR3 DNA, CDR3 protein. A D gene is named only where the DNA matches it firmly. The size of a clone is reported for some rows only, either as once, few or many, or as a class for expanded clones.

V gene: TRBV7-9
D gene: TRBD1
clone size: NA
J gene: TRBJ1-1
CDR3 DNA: TGTGCCAGCAGCCGACAGGGGCCGGGTACTGAAGCTTTCTTT
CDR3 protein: CASSRQGPGTEAFF

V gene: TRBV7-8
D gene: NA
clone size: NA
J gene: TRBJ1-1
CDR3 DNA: TGTGCCAGCGGATCGGGGAAAACTGAAGCTTTCTTT
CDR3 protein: CASGSGKTEAFF

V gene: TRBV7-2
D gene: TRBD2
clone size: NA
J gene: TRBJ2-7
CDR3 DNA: TGTGCCAGCAGCATGGCTGTCGCCCCTAGCGGGAGCTCCTACGAGCAGTACTTC
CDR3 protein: CASSMAVAPSGSSYEQYF

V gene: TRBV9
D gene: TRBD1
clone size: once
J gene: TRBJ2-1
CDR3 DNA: TGTGCCAGCAGCCCACAATTGGACAGGGGGGACAATGAGCAGTTCTTC
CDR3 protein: CASSPQLDRGDNEQFF

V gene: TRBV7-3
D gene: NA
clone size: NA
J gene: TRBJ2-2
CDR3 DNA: TGTGCCAGCAGCTCAGGACTTAACACCGGGGAGCTGTTTTTT
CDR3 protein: CASSSGLNTGELFF

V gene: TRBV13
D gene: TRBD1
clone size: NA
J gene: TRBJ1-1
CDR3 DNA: TGTGCCAGCAGCTTAGAAGACAGGGAGAACACTGAAGCTTTCTTT
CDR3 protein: CASSLEDRENTEAFF

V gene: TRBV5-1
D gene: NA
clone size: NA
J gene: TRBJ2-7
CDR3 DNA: TGCGCCAGCAGCCCCATGCCCGGGACAACCTCCTACGAGCAGTACTTC
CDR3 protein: CASSPMPGTTSYEQYF

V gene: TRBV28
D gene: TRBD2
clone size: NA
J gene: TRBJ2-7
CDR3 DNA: TGTGCCAGCAGTCCACTAGCGGGGATCCCGCTCGAGCAGTACTTC
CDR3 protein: CASSPLAGIPLEQYF

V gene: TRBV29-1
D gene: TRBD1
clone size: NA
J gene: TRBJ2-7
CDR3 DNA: TGCAGCGTTTACGACAGGGTAAGGGGGTACGAGCAGTACTTC
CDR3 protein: CSVYDRVRGYEQYF

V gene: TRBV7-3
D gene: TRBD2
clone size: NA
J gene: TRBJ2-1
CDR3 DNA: TGTGCCAGCAGCCCCACTGCGGGAGGGGTTGAGCAGTTCTTC
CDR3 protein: CASSPTAGGVEQFF

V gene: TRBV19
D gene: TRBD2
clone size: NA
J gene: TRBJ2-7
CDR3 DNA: TGTGCCAGTAGTCCCCGGGGGGGGACGATCGAGCAGTACTTC
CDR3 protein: CASSPRGGTIEQYF

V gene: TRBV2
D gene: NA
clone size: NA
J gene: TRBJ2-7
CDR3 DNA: TGTGCCAGCAGTGAACCGGACGAGCAGTACTTC
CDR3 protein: CASSEPDEQYF

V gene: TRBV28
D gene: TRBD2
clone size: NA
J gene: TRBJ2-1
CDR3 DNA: TGTGCCAGCAATCAAGCGACTAGCGGGGGGAGGGATGAGCAGTTCTTC
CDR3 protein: CASNQATSGGRDEQFF

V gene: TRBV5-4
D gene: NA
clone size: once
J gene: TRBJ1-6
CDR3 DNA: TGTGCCAGCAGCTTGACAGGGCTGGGGTTTAATTCACCCCTCCACTTT
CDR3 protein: CASSLTGLGFNSPLHF

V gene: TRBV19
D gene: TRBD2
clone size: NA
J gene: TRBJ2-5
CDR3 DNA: TGTGCCAGTAGTTTGGGACTAGCGGGGGTGAAGTACTTC
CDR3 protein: CASSLGLAGVKYF